These 17 T cell receptor beta chains originate from one sample sequenced in a study of beta chain features in type 1 diabetes. Reverse transcription of all isolated RNA meant that expressed TCRB transcripts were sequenced. Profiled with immunoSEQ multiplex PCR; TCRdb holds only in-frame clones, not every one. Of under 450,000 clones in the sample, about 15% were seen once. Sample: naive CD4+ T cells from blood. These receptors were obtained from a woman between 18 and 29 years old in good health.

V gene TRBV6-5 combines with J gene TRBJ1-5; D is uncertain. The germline V and J ends were trimmed by 0 bases and 7 bases, with 10 bases remaining between them. The CDR3 consists of 14 residues. Looked up from germline, CDR1 is MNHEY and CDR2 is SVGAGI. Here the CDR3 reads CASSYSIRVQPQHF. Here the CDR3 DNA reads TGTGCCAGCAGTTACTCGATTCGAGTCCAGCCCCAGCATTTT.

This clone occurred a few times. This rearrangement joins TRBV29-1 to TRBJ2-5, with D hard to call. This CDR3 has 10 amino acids. Germline CDR1 is SQVTM and CDR2 is ANQGSEA. Trimming left V 7 bases short and J 2 bases short, with 5 bases between. Here the CDR3 reads CSGRQETQYF. The CDR3 DNA follows: TGCAGCGGTAGACAAGAGACCCAGTACTTC.

This clone appeared a few times. The chain employs TRBV19 and TRBJ2-3, with D possibly being TRBD1 (6 bases). The CDR3 sequence is 12 residues long. V lost 9 bases and J lost 7, with 14 bases in between. Per the germline V gene, CDR1 is LNHDA and CDR2 is SQIVND (reference sequence). The DNA of the CDR3 is TGTGCCAGCATGAACAGGGCCAATACGCAGTATTTT. Translating it yields CASMNRANTQYF.

The chain couples TRBV5-1 to TRBJ2-7, with D tentatively TRBD1 (6 bases). V was pared by 4 bases and J by 2 bases, with 19 bases between. The CDR3 loop spans 16 amino acids. Germline V gene sequence: CDR1 SGHRS, CDR2 YFSETQ. CDR3: CASSALQGVSTYEQYF. CDR3 DNA: TGCGCCAGCAGCGCACTACAGGGAGTCTCAACCTACGAGCAGTACTTC.

The table lists this clone with a few counts. V gene TRBV28 combines with J gene TRBJ2-7; 7 bases align to TRBD2. Germline trimming cut 5 bases from V and 2 bases from J; bases unmatched to any gene: 6. Germline CDR1 and CDR2: MDHEN and SYDVKM. The CDR3 totals 14 residues. The CDR3 is CASSPLAEAYEQYF. CDR3 DNA sequence: TGTGCCAGCAGTCCCCTAGCGGAAGCCTACGAGCAGTACTTC.

The chain uses TRBV5-4 and TRBJ1-2, with 7 bases lining up with TRBD1. Per the germline V gene, CDR1 is SGHNT and CDR2 is YYREEE (reference sequence). The CDR3 has 16 residues. Trimming took 7 bases from V and 8 from J; bases not matched to a gene: 20. CDR3: CASGTGTEFLWKGYTF. In nucleotides, the CDR3 is TGTGCCAGCGGGACCGGGACAGAATTTTTATGGAAGGGCTACACCTTC.

This clone has just a few counts. The V call is TRBV7-2, the J call TRBJ2-7; weak D call: TRBD2 (6 bases). CDR1 and CDR2 from the germline V gene are SGHTA and FQGNSA. Trimming shortened V by 0 bases and J by 0 bases, and 9 bases separated the two germline ends. There are 15 residues in the CDR3. The DNA of the CDR3 is TGTGCCAGCAGCTTAGCTGGTAGCGGCTCCTACGAGCAGTACTTC. Translation gives CASSLAGSGSYEQYF.

The CDR3 region has the DNA TGTGCCAGCAGCAATACCTCGGGAATTAGCAATCAGCCCCAGCATTTT. This sequence encodes CASSNTSGISNQPQHF. This sequence joins TRBV7-9 and TRBJ1-5; no clear D gene. This CDR3 region has 16 residues. The germline V gene encodes CDR1 SEHNR and CDR2 FQNEAQ (reference sequence). Trimming cost V 5 bases and J 0 bases, with 14 bases left between them.

Only a few counts were recorded for this clone. CDR3 coding DNA: TGTGCCAGCAGTTTACAGGGGTTACCTTACAATGAGCAGTTCTTC. Amino acids: CASSLQGLPYNEQFF. The chain couples TRBV28 to TRBJ2-1; maybe TRBD1 (6 bases). Trimming cost V 2 bases and J 4 bases, with 12 bases left between them. CDR1 is MDHEN, CDR2 SYDVKM, per germline. The CDR3 has 15 residues.

This chain uses TRBV29-1 with TRBJ2-2; 12 positions agree with TRBD2. The CDR3 contains 16 residues. Germline V CDR1 and CDR2: SQVTM, ANQGSEA. Trimming took 0 bases from V and 5 from J; bases not matched to a gene: 4. The CDR3 nucleotides read TGCAGCGTTGAAGACGGAGGACTAGCGGGAACCGGGGAGCTGTTTTTT. It translates to CSVEDGGLAGTGELFF.

The V gene is TRBV30, the J gene TRBJ1-4; TRBD1 might be the D (5 bases). CDR3 length: 17 amino acids. Germline-derived CDR1 and CDR2 are GTSNPN and SVGIG (reference sequence). The ends were cut back, 0 bases at V and 3 bases at J, with 17 bases in the middle. The CDR3: CAWSVSLGALSNEKLFF. Written as DNA, the CDR3 is TGTGCCTGGAGTGTAAGCTTAGGGGCCCTATCTAATGAAAAACTGTTTTTT.

This sequence joins TRBV25-1 and TRBJ2-1, with TRBD1 matching 9 bases. Germline V lookup: CDR1 MGHDK, CDR2 SYGVNS. The V and J ends lost 6 bases and 4 bases, in that order; junction bases with no gene match: 4. There are 14 residues in the CDR3. CDR3 protein: CASRGQGAYNEQFF. The CDR3 DNA follows: TGTGCCAGCAGGGGACAGGGAGCTTACAATGAGCAGTTCTTC.

The V call is TRBV7-6, the J call TRBJ1-5; D not certain. V was clipped by 4 bases and J by 0 bases, with 4 bases between them. CDR1 SGHVS and CDR2 FNYEAQ come from the germline V gene. This CDR3 is built from 13 residues. This chain's CDR3 is CASSSNSNQPQHF. CDR3 nucleotides: TGTGCCAGCAGCTCTAATAGCAATCAGCCCCAGCATTTT.

This clone came up a few times. DNA for the CDR3: TGCAGCGTTGAAGGGCTGTATGGTTACGAGCAGTACTTC. Its protein product is CSVEGLYGYEQYF. This sequence joins TRBV29-1 and TRBJ2-7; D is uncertain. The germline V and J ends were trimmed by 1 base and 4 bases, with 11 bases remaining between them. This CDR3 has 13 amino acids. Looked up from germline, CDR1 is SQVTM and CDR2 is ANQGSEA.

This chain uses TRBV5-4 with TRBJ2-1, with D possibly matching TRBD2 (5 bases). The CDR3 runs 15 residues. Looked up from germline, CDR1 is SGHNT and CDR2 is YYREEE (reference sequence). Trimming shortened V by 0 bases and J by 3 bases, and 10 bases separated the two germline ends. CDR3 amino acids: CASSLEYGLYNEQFF. The CDR3 nucleotides are TGTGCCAGCAGCTTGGAGTATGGACTCTACAATGAGCAGTTCTTC.

This clone has a handful of counts. CDR3 region: CAWTLAGVGEQFF. The CDR3, as DNA: TGTGCCTGGACTCTAGCGGGAGTGGGTGAGCAGTTCTTC. The chain employs TRBV30 and TRBJ2-1, with TRBD2 matching 10 bases. The germline V gene has CDR1 GTSNPN and CDR2 SVGIG (reference sequence). V was clipped by 4 bases and J by 9 bases; unmatched bases: 6. The CDR3 contains 13 residues.

The CDR3 loop is CASSSSTGDGELFF. CDR3 DNA: TGCGCCAGCAGCTCTTCGACAGGGGACGGGGAGCTGTTTTTT. This chain links TRBV5-1 with TRBJ2-2; 8 bases align to TRBD1. Per the germline V gene, CDR1 is SGHRS and CDR2 is YFSETQ. CDR3 length equals 14 residues. The junction had 5 bases not matched to a gene; V was cut back by 3 bases and J by 7 bases.